These T cell receptor beta chains were read from a single sample in a study of T cells expressing NK-cell markers. No DNA is given; TCRdb re-called the 5' RACE reads and lists each CDR3 protein once. The listing records under 500,000 distinct CDR3 sequences. The sample comprised blood T cells: a sorted CD56 or NKG2C T cell subset, CD4+ or CD8+ T cells, or bulk PBMC T cells (not recorded which). All receptors derive from a woman between 18 and 70 years old in good health. Each CDR3 is given with its conserved first and last residue.

v_gene: TRBV7-2
j_gene: TRBJ1-3
CDR3aa: CASNPGGSGNTIYF

v_gene: TRBV24-1
j_gene: TRBJ2-5
CDR3aa: CATSDLQEETQYF

v_gene: TRBV12-3/TRBV12-4
j_gene: TRBJ2-2
CDR3aa: CASKLGRDTGELFF

v_gene: TRBV12-3/TRBV12-4
j_gene: TRBJ2-5
CDR3aa: CASSSRAGGPETQYF

v_gene: TRBV7-7
j_gene: TRBJ2-3
CDR3aa: CASSLSSDRTDTQYF

v_gene: TRBV20-1
j_gene: TRBJ2-1
CDR3aa: CSAYLGTGVNEQFF

v_gene: TRBV25-1
j_gene: TRBJ2-1
CDR3aa: CASSEFGLLAGYNEQFF

v_gene: TRBV20-1
j_gene: TRBJ2-5
CDR3aa: CSAGRQLETQYF

v_gene: TRBV7-2
j_gene: TRBJ2-4
CDR3aa: CASSLVLQDDIQYF

v_gene: TRBV7-2
j_gene: TRBJ2-1
CDR3aa: CASSYPGTRSYNEQFF

v_gene: TRBV12-3/TRBV12-4
j_gene: TRBJ1-5
CDR3aa: CASSLTPPKQHF

v_gene: TRBV6-2/TRBV6-3
j_gene: TRBJ2-2
CDR3aa: CASSSNPGTSGYWTTGELFF

v_gene: TRBV6-5
j_gene: TRBJ1-2
CDR3aa: CASSYPQGTSYGYTF

v_gene: TRBV11-2
j_gene: TRBJ2-7
CDR3aa: CASSPMTSGSSRSYEQYF

v_gene: TRBV7-7
j_gene: TRBJ2-3
CDR3aa: CASSPDSSTDTQYF

v_gene: TRBV20-1
j_gene: TRBJ1-6
CDR3aa: CSAKGAPPGSYNSPLHF

v_gene: TRBV7-8
j_gene: TRBJ2-2
CDR3aa: CASSLERMGAQVGELFF

v_gene: TRBV4-3
j_gene: TRBJ2-3
CDR3aa: CASSQALGVDTDTQYF

v_gene: TRBV6-1
j_gene: TRBJ1-6
CDR3aa: CAILLPDYNSPLHF

v_gene: TRBV30
j_gene: TRBJ2-7
CDR3aa: CAWSKRERERIYEQYF

v_gene: TRBV7-9
j_gene: TRBJ2-7
CDR3aa: CASSLVVGGSYEQYF

v_gene: TRBV20-1
j_gene: TRBJ2-2
CDR3aa: CSARQNTGELFF

v_gene: TRBV12-3/TRBV12-4
j_gene: TRBJ2-7
CDR3aa: CASALREGGGKQYF

v_gene: TRBV12-5
j_gene: TRBJ2-4
CDR3aa: CASASLPAKNIQYF

v_gene: TRBV7-2
j_gene: TRBJ1-1
CDR3aa: CARRKGMNTEAFF